This passage covers 22 T cell receptor beta chains from one sample sequenced in a study of T cell changes during pregnancy in multiple sclerosis (dated by TCRdb to about 2019). The library came from the immunoSEQ multiplex PCR assay. Not all clones reach the TCRdb copy of this immuneACCESS table, which keeps in-frame sequences only. Checked studies attribute under half of the gap to unresolved V genes and leave the rest unexplained. In this sample the table shows roughly 84,000 clones, approximately 92% of which occur a single time. The top ten clonotypes cover approximately 1.3% of the sample. The sequences come from peripheral blood, collected in the third trimester of pregnancy. The receptors were sampled from a female donor in good health, enrolled as a control in a pregnancy study.

The chain couples TRBV5-1 to TRBJ1-4, with 7 nucleotides matching TRBD1. The CDR3 extends over 14 amino acids. V shed 10 bases and J 4 bases; nucleotides not matched to a gene: 10. Per germline, CDR1 SGHRS and CDR2 YFSETQ. This CDR3 is CASGKGTDNEKLFF. For the CDR3, the DNA is TGCGCCTCCGGCAAGGGGACAGATAATGAAAAACTGTTTTTT. The full variable domain, its missing parts supplied by reference TRBV5-1 and TRBJ1-4, is KAGVTQTPRYLIKTRGQQVTLSCSPISGHRSVSWYQQTPGQGLQFLFEYFSETQRNKGNFPGRFSGRQFSNSRSEMNVSTLELGDSALYLCASGKGTDNEKLFFGSGTQLSVL.

V gene TRBV19 combines with J gene TRBJ2-7, with 7 bases lining up with TRBD1. Germline trimming cut 5 bases from V and 5 bases from J; bases unmatched to any gene: 9. This CDR3 has 14 residues. Germline V lookup: CDR1 LNHDA, CDR2 SQIVND (reference sequence). CDR3 residues: CASSVQGRRDEQYF. CDR3 bases: TGTGCCAGTAGTGTACAGGGGCGGCGGGACGAGCAGTACTTC.

CDR3 DNA: TGTGCCAGCAGTTTATCGACAGGGGAGATCCCCTACGAGCAGTACTTC. Translating gives CASSLSTGEIPYEQYF. The chain couples TRBV27 to TRBJ2-7; 8 bases map to TRBD1. With 0 bases clipped from V and 2 bases from J, the junction kept 6 bases outside the gene matches. The CDR3 totals 16 residues. Germline loops: CDR1 MNHEY, CDR2 SMNVEV (reference sequence).

V is TRBV19 and J is TRBJ2-7, with D maybe TRBD1 (6 bases). This CDR3 has 16 residues. V lost 4 bases, J lost 2 bases, and 18 bases lay in between. Per the germline V gene, CDR1 is LNHDA and CDR2 is SQIVND (reference sequence). The CDR3 is CASSTTGSYSPYEQYF. CDR3 DNA sequence: TGTGCCAGTAGTACTACAGGGAGTTATAGCCCCTACGAGCAGTACTTC.

The V gene is TRBV5-1, the J gene TRBJ2-5; TRBD2 agrees at 11 bases. The germline V gene has CDR1 SGHRS and CDR2 YFSETQ. CDR3 length equals 17 residues. V shed 0 bases, J shed 1 base, and the junction held 5 bases outside the gene matches. CDR3 bases: TGCGCCAGCAGCTTGGTTGGGCTAGCGGGAGGCCAAGAGACCCAGTACTTC. Translating gives CASSLVGLAGGQETQYF.

This chain uses TRBV27 with TRBJ2-7; 7 nucleotides agree with TRBD1. CDR3 length: 13 amino acids. V shed 4 bases, J shed 4 bases, and the junction held 4 bases outside the gene matches. Germline loops: CDR1 MNHEY, CDR2 SMNVEV (reference sequence). CDR3 sequence reads: CASSWDRAYEQYF. CDR3 sequence (DNA): TGTGCCAGCAGTTGGGACAGAGCTTACGAGCAGTACTTC.

In this sample, this clone turned up a few times. The chain joins TRBV30 to TRBJ1-5; D not certain. The V end was cut by 3 bases, the J end by 5 bases, with 11 bases between. The CDR3 spans 13 residues. Germline CDR1 reads GTSNPN; CDR2 reads SVGIG (reference sequence). CDR3 coding DNA: TGTGCCTGGAGGGAGAGGTTGGATCAGCCCCAGCATTTT. Protein: CAWRERLDQPQHF.

The J gene is TRBJ2-1, the V gene TRBV7-2; TRBD1 matches at 7 bases. Trimming removed 5 bases from V and 15 bases from J; junction bases left unmatched: 10. This CDR3 comprises 12 residues. The germline CDR1 and CDR2 sequences are SGHTA and FQGNSA. The CDR3 is CASSASMDRWFF. The CDR3 DNA sequence: TGTGCCAGCAGCGCCTCCATGGACAGGTGGTTCTTC.

The V call is TRBV10-3, the J call TRBJ2-7; D possibly corresponds to TRBD1 (6 bases). Germline CDR1 is ENHRY and CDR2 is SYGVKD. With 4 bases removed from V and 0 bases from J, the gap between germline ends came to 7 bases. This CDR3 contains 13 residues. The CDR3 DNA sequence: TGTGCCATCAGTGGGGACAACTCCTACGAGCAGTACTTC. This translates into CAISGDNSYEQYF.

The chain employs TRBV21-1 and TRBJ2-1; the table gives TRBD2 as D, unverified against the DNA. TRBV21-1 is recorded as a pseudogene. The CDR3 extends over 17 amino acids. CDR3 in amino acids: CASSSTPGLAGRDEQFF. CDR3 nucleotide sequence: TGTGCCAGCAGCAGCACACCGGGACTAGCGGGAAGAGATGAGCAGTTCTTC.

The chain is built from TRBV5-6 and TRBJ1-5, with D maybe TRBD1 (5 bases). Germline V lookup: CDR1 SGHDT, CDR2 YYEEEE. There are 14 residues in the CDR3. The V end lost 0 bases, the J end lost 7 bases, and 11 bases lay between the germline ends. The CDR3 coding sequence is TGTGCCAGCAGCTTGGGGGGCAGTGGGCAGCCCCAGCATTTT. Its translation is CASSLGGSGQPQHF.

This clone has a single count. This sequence joins TRBV27 and TRBJ2-1, with TRBD2 as a possible D gene (7 bases). Trimming took 2 bases from V and 7 from J, leaving 12 bases between them. Germline CDR1 MNHEY, CDR2 SMNVEV (reference sequence). The CDR3 is 14 amino acids. The CDR3 is CASSLRGGPNEQFF. In DNA, the CDR3 is TGTGCCAGCAGTTTAAGGGGGGGACCTAATGAGCAGTTCTTC.

The J gene is TRBJ2-2, the V gene TRBV5-6, with TRBD2 matching 12 bases. Germline assignment: CDR1 SGHDT and CDR2 YYEEEE. The V and J ends lost 4 bases and 5 bases, in that order; junction bases with no gene match: 9. This CDR3 comprises 17 residues. The CDR3 sequence: CASSGLPGTSGTGELFF. Here the CDR3 DNA reads TGTGCCAGCAGCGGGCTGCCCGGGACTAGCGGGACCGGGGAGCTGTTTTTT.

This sequence joins TRBV5-6 and TRBJ2-7; a possible D gene is TRBD1 (6 bases). CDR3 length equals 13 residues. Trimming left V 2 bases short and J 7 bases short, with 13 bases between. The germline gives CDR1 SGHDT, CDR2 YYEEEE. This CDR3 is CASSLQGPWEQYF. The CDR3, as DNA: TGTGCCAGCAGCTTACAGGGCCCCTGGGAGCAGTACTTC.

The V call is TRBV2, the J call TRBJ2-7; TRBD1 matches at 9 bases. The V gene's germline CDR1 is SNHLY and CDR2 FYNNEI. Trimming at V came to 4 bases and at J to 5 bases, leaving 6 bases not matched to a gene. There are 14 residues in the CDR3. The CDR3 DNA reads as TGTGCCAGCAGTGTAGAACAGGGGGCCGACGAGCAGTACTTC. This gives the protein CASSVEQGADEQYF.

The chain carries TRBV18 and TRBJ1-1; D not certain. Trimming shortened V by 2 bases and J by 0 bases, and 4 bases separated the two germline ends. The CDR3 is 13 residues long. Per the germline V gene, CDR1 is KGHSH and CDR2 is LQKENI. In DNA, the CDR3 is TGTGCCAGCTCACCAGCGATGAACACTGAAGCTTTCTTT. It translates to CASSPAMNTEAFF.

The V gene is TRBV28, the J gene TRBJ2-7; TRBD1 agrees at 8 bases. Germline CDR1 and CDR2: MDHEN and SYDVKM. With V trimmed by 5 bases and J by 3 bases, 12 bases remained unmatched. The CDR3 is 16 amino acids. The CDR3 bases are TGTGCCAGCAGTAACCCGGACAGGGCAGCCGTCTACGAGCAGTACTTC. Translating it yields CASSNPDRAAVYEQYF.

The chain combines TRBV29-1 with TRBJ1-2; D remains ambiguous. The ends were cut back, 0 bases at V and 0 bases at J, with 5 bases in the middle. Germline CDR1 and CDR2: SQVTM and ANQGSEA. CDR3 length: 13 amino acids. The CDR3 DNA follows: TGCAGCGTTGAAGACTTAGCTAACTATGGCTACACCTTC. Translated, it gives CSVEDLANYGYTF.

Only one count was recorded for this clone. This chain links TRBV28 with TRBJ2-3; 10 bases are a match to TRBD2. V was clipped by 4 bases and J by 0 bases; unmatched bases: 4. There are 16 residues in the CDR3. Germline V gene lookup returns CDR1 MDHEN and CDR2 SYDVKM. CDR3 sequence reads: CASSWVTSGSTDTQYF. DNA of the CDR3: TGTGCCAGCAGTTGGGTGACTAGCGGGAGCACAGATACGCAGTATTTT.

The chain couples TRBV9 to TRBJ2-1, with TRBD2 identical over 7 bases. The germline V gene encodes CDR1 SGDLS and CDR2 YYNGEE. V gave up 0 bases and J gave up 6 bases; unmatched junction bases: 6. There are 15 residues in the CDR3. In DNA, the CDR3 is TGTGCCAGCAGCGTAGTGTCGGGAGGCCTCAATGAGCAGTTCTTC. Its translation is CASSVVSGGLNEQFF.

The chain employs TRBV30 and TRBJ1-5; 7 nucleotides agree with TRBD1. V trimming: 0 bases; J trimming: 5 bases; junction bases outside the gene matches: 1. The germline CDR1 and CDR2 sequences are GTSNPN and SVGIG (reference sequence). The CDR3 sequence is 13 residues long. The CDR3 DNA is TGTGCCTGGAGTGTACAGGGGCATCAGCCCCAGCATTTT. This translates into CAWSVQGHQPQHF.

This sequence joins TRBV19 and TRBJ1-5; no definite D call. V was cut by 5 bases and J by 5 bases, with 10 bases left in between. Germline CDR1 reads LNHDA; CDR2 reads SQIVND (reference sequence). The CDR3 runs to 13 residues. CDR3 amino acids: CASSPRDYQPQHF. DNA of the CDR3: TGTGCCAGTAGTCCGAGGGATTATCAGCCCCAGCATTTT.